This TCR beta chain is drawn from a study of spatial heterogeneity in lung cancer. Study information: Taken at a median of approximately two years after resection, follow-up PBMC samples underwent sequencing when available.

Sample time point: blood at routine non-recurrence follow-up after resection. Without sorting, whole RNA was sequenced from tumor, nontumor lung or frozen PBMC. TCRdb ran MiXCR on the 5' RACE reads and lists one entry per CDR3 protein. This sample has 25,000 to 30,000 distinct CDR3 sequences, with approximately 6% found just once. This clonotype was counted ten times or more. J gave up 3 bases and V 0 bases, and 5 bases lay outside the gene matches. The CDR3 contains 16 residues. Germline V gives CDR1 SGHRS, CDR2 YFSETQ. This receptor was identified in a male donor with early-stage non-small cell lung cancer. V gene TRBV5-1 combines with J gene TRBJ2-1; TRBD1 matches at 8 bases. The specimen comprised PBMCs, sampled at follow-up. The CDR3 bases are TGCGCCAGCAGCTTGGAGGGGACAGGAGTCTACAATGAGCAGTTCTTC. Protein sequence: CASSLEGTGVYNEQFF. Looking up the rest from reference TRBV5-1 and TRBJ2-1 gives the full variable domain: KAGVTQTPRYLIKTRGQQVTLSCSPISGHRSVSWYQQTPGQGLQFLFEYFSETQRNKGNFPGRFSGRQFSNSRSEMNVSTLELGDSALYLCASSLEGTGVYNEQFFGPGTRLTVL.